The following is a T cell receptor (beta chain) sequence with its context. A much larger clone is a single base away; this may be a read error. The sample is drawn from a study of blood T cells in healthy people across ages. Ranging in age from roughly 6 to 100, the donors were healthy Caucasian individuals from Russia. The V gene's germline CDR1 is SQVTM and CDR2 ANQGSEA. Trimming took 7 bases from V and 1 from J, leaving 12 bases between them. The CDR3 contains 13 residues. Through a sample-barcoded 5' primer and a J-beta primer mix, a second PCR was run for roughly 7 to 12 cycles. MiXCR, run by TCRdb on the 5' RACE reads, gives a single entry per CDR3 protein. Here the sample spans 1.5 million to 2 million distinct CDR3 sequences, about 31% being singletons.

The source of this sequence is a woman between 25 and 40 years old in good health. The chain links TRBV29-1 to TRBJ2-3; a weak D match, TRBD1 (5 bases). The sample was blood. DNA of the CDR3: TGCAGCGCCGCTCAGGGCCGCACAGATACGCAGTATTTT. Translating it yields CSAAQGRTDTQYF.